This TCR beta chain was captured by sequencing in a study of blood T cell repertoires in COVID-19. This clone has a single count. Generated by immunoSEQ multiplex PCR, the TCRdb table keeps only in-frame clones and is missing some. The profile shows 150,000 to 190,000 clones, about 86% of them singletons. The TCR comes from a man in his forties or fifties who had recovered from COVID-19. Specimen: PBMCs or T cells enriched from blood (not recorded which).

CDR3 sequence reads: CASSYSTSGVYEQYF. Here the CDR3 DNA reads TGTGCCAGCAGTTACTCAACTAGCGGGGTCTACGAGCAGTACTTC. V is TRBV6-2 or TRBV6-3 and J is TRBJ2-7, with 10 bases fitting TRBD2. CDR3 size: 15 residues. Germline CDR1 reads MNHEY; CDR2 reads SVGEGT. The J segment lost 3 bases and the V segment lost 0 bases, leaving 2 bases of the junction unmatched.